These 24 T cell receptor beta chains were sequenced from one sample in a study of T cells after yellow fever vaccination. TCRdb re-called the 5' RACE reads through MiXCR, storing one row per CDR3 protein. The table includes 350,000 to 550,000 distinct CDR3 sequences, around a sixth detected once. The material sequenced was PBMCs, taken before the yellow fever booster vaccination. The source is a man between 18 and 29 years old who received the YFV17D yellow fever vaccine.

V gene TRBV6-5 combines with J gene TRBJ2-3, with 9 bases lining up with TRBD2. With V trimmed by 2 bases and J by 2 bases, 5 bases remained unmatched. Per germline, CDR1 MNHEY and CDR2 SVGAGI. This CDR3 spans 16 amino acids. The chain's CDR3 is CASSYSGGGATDTQYF. In DNA, the CDR3 is TGTGCCAGCAGTTACAGCGGCGGGGGGGCCACAGATACGCAGTATTTT.

The genes are TRBV5-1 and TRBJ2-7, with a tentative D call TRBD1 (5 bases). CDR3 length: 13 amino acids. The V end lost 6 bases, the J end lost 7 bases, and 17 bases lay between the germline ends. The germline V gene has CDR1 SGHRS and CDR2 YFSETQ. The CDR3 here is CASNQGTTREQYF. For the CDR3, the DNA is TGCGCCAGCAATCAGGGAACGACACGGGAGCAGTACTTC. Filled out from reference TRBV5-1 and TRBJ2-7, the complete variable domain reads KAGVTQTPRYLIKTRGQQVTLSCSPISGHRSVSWYQQTPGQGLQFLFEYFSETQRNKGNFPGRFSGRQFSNSRSEMNVSTLELGDSALYLCASNQGTTREQYFGPGTRLTVT.

This clonotype was seen more than once but under ten times. V gene TRBV6-2 or TRBV6-3 combines with J gene TRBJ1-1; TRBD1 agrees at 7 bases. J gave up 12 bases and V 8 bases, and 9 bases lay outside the gene matches. Germline CDR1 and CDR2: MNHEY and SVGEGT. The length of the CDR3 is 11 residues. In DNA, the CDR3 is TGTGCCAGCTCCTGGGACAGAAATTCTTTCTTT. This encodes CASSWDRNSFF.

The V and J genes are TRBV10-3 and TRBJ1-2; 7 nucleotides agree with TRBD1. The CDR3 spans 15 residues. Losses at the gene ends were 0 bases for V and 1 base for J; bases not matched to a gene: 2. CDR1 is ENHRY and CDR2 is SYGVKD in the germline V gene. In nucleotides, the CDR3 is TGTGCCATCAGTGAGTCCGGACAGGATAACTATGGCTACACCTTC. Residues: CAISESGQDNYGYTF.

The chain links TRBV28 to TRBJ1-4; 9 nucleotides align to TRBD1. J was trimmed by 5 bases and V by 4 bases; bases with no gene match: 5. The germline V gene has CDR1 MDHEN and CDR2 SYDVKM. This CDR3 has 15 amino acids. The CDR3 DNA follows: TGTGCCAGCAGTTCCCTGACAGGGGGAAATGAAAAACTGTTTTTT. Protein sequence: CASSSLTGGNEKLFF. Together with reference TRBV28 and TRBJ1-4, the CDR3 gives the full variable domain: DVKVTQSSRYLVKRTGEKVFLECVQDMDHENMFWYRQDPGLGLRLIYFSYDVKMKEKGDIPEGYSVSREKKERFSLILESASTNQTSMYLCASSSLTGGNEKLFFGSGTQLSVL.

This clonotype has ten or more counts. This chain connects TRBV7-6 to TRBJ2-7; 8 bases are shared with TRBD2. Germline V lookup: CDR1 SGHVS, CDR2 FNYEAQ. Trimming removed 6 bases from V and 3 bases from J; junction bases left unmatched: 4. The CDR3 is 13 residues long. Here the CDR3 reads CASSPAGGYEQYF. The CDR3 region has the DNA TGTGCCAGCAGTCCCGCGGGGGGCTACGAGCAGTACTTC. The full variable domain, rest sourced from reference TRBV7-6 and TRBJ2-7, is GAGVSQSPRYKVTKRGQDVALRCDPISGHVSLYWYRQALGQGPEFLTYFNYEAQQDKSGLPNDRFSAERPEGSISTLTIQRTEQRDSAMYRCASSPAGGYEQYFGPGTRLTVT.

The sample holds a few counts of this clonotype. V gene TRBV11-2 combines with J gene TRBJ2-1; 9 bases line up with TRBD2. Looked up from germline, CDR1 is SGHAT and CDR2 is FQNNGV. V lost 2 bases and J lost 7; bases outside the gene matches: 6. This CDR3 comprises 15 residues. CDR3 DNA: TGTGCCAGCAGCTTAAGGGTAGCGGGGGTTAATGAGCAGTTCTTC. Its protein is CASSLRVAGVNEQFF. The full variable domain, in which reference TRBV11-2 and TRBJ2-1 provide the parts outside the CDR3, is EAGVAQSPRYKIIEKRQSVAFWCNPISGHATLYWYQQILGQGPKLLIQFQNNGVVDDSQLPKDRFSAERLKGVDSTLKIQPAKLEDSAVYLCASSLRVAGVNEQFFGPGTRLTVL.

The CDR3 protein is CASSLGGVAYEQYF. The CDR3 DNA reads TGTGCCAGCAGCTTAGGGGGAGTGGCCTACGAGCAGTACTTC. V gene TRBV13 combines with J gene TRBJ2-7, with D possibly matching TRBD2 (5 bases). The CDR3 has 14 amino acids. The V and J ends lost 0 bases and 2 bases respectively, with 8 bases between them. Per germline, CDR1 PRHDT and CDR2 FYEKMQ (reference sequence).

This chain joins TRBV7-2 and TRBJ2-3; TRBD2 matches at 8 bases. With 5 bases clipped from V and 0 bases from J, the junction kept 7 bases outside the gene matches. This CDR3 has 16 amino acids. From germline, CDR1 is SGHTA and CDR2 FQGNSA. The CDR3 DNA reads TGTGCCAGCAGCCGAGCTAGCGGGTTCAGCACAGATACGCAGTATTTT. Translated, it gives CASSRASGFSTDTQYF. Full variable domain (outside the CDR3, taken from reference TRBV7-2 and TRBJ2-3): GAGVSQSPSNKVTEKGKDVELRCDPISGHTALYWYRQSLGQGLEFLIYFQGNSAPDKSGLPSDRFSAERTGGSVSTLTIQRTQQEDSAVYLCASSRASGFSTDTQYFGPGTRLTVL.

The V and J genes are TRBV24-1 and TRBJ2-2; TRBD1 aligns across 9 bases. The CDR3 is 15 residues long. Trimming removed 5 bases from V and 6 bases from J; junction bases left unmatched: 6. Germline V lookup: CDR1 KGHDR, CDR2 SFDVKD. The CDR3 DNA is TGTGCCACCAGTGCCGGGGACAGGGTTGCCGGGGAGCTGTTTTTT. Translation gives CATSAGDRVAGELFF.

The chain recombines TRBV7-3 with TRBJ2-3; possible D gene TRBD2, 6 bases. Trimming removed 0 bases at V and 8 bases at J, with 12 bases between. This CDR3 region has 14 residues. Germline V gene sequence: CDR1 SGHTA, CDR2 FQGTGA. The CDR3: CASSLTSTRGTQYF. The DNA for the CDR3 is TGTGCCAGCAGCTTAACATCGACGCGGGGTACGCAGTATTTT.

The chain recombines TRBV6-5 with TRBJ1-2, with D possibly TRBD1 on 5 matching bases. There are 14 residues in the CDR3. Germline values: CDR1 MNHEY, CDR2 SVGAGI. Trimming took off 5 bases at V and 3 bases at J, with 13 bases between the two ends. The CDR3 nucleotides are TGTGCCAGCAGTACGGGACGGAAGGACTATGGCTACACCTTC. The encoded protein is CASSTGRKDYGYTF.

The rearrangement uses TRBV12-3 or TRBV12-4 and TRBJ2-3; TRBD1 might be the D (7 bases). The CDR3 loop spans 14 amino acids. Trimming took off 8 bases at V and 1 base at J, with 13 bases between the two ends. This CDR3 is CASAGGLGTDTQYF. In nucleotides, the CDR3 is TGTGCCAGCGCAGGGGGGCTTGGCACAGATACGCAGTATTTT.

The chain has TRBV7-3 and TRBJ2-2; D is ambiguous. The V gene lost 5 bases and the J gene lost 6 bases, with 13 bases spanning the gap. This CDR3 is built from 14 residues. Germline V lookup: CDR1 SGHTA, CDR2 FQGTGA. The CDR3 is CASSPEGFPGELFF. CDR3 sequence (DNA): TGTGCCAGCAGCCCCGAAGGTTTTCCCGGGGAGCTGTTTTTT.

The gene calls are TRBV5-1 and TRBJ2-7; D unclear. CDR1 and CDR2 (germline): SGHRS, YFSETQ. Between the trimmed V and J ends, which lost 1 base and 3 bases, there was a span of 11 bases. This CDR3 is built from 14 residues. CDR3 DNA: TGCGCCAGCAGCTTGTTTCACAGTGACTACGAGCAGTACTTC. The encoded protein is CASSLFHSDYEQYF.

This clonotype was detected a few times. V usage is TRBV29-1 and J usage is TRBJ1-2; D possibly corresponds to TRBD1 (6 bases). CDR3 length: 12 residues. Germline V gene lookup returns CDR1 SQVTM and CDR2 ANQGSEA. Trimming shortened V by 7 bases and J by 7 bases, and 16 bases separated the two germline ends. DNA of the CDR3: TGCAGCGCAGGGACATCGGGGGGTGGCTACACCTTC. It is translated as CSAGTSGGGYTF.

The chain uses TRBV12-3 or TRBV12-4 and TRBJ1-1; TRBD1 aligns across 8 bases. The CDR3 covers 14 residues. The trim removed 6 bases at V and 1 base at J, leaving 4 bases unmatched. The CDR3 sequence is CASRIDRGNTEAFF. CDR3 in DNA: TGTGCCAGCAGGATCGACAGGGGGAACACTGAAGCTTTCTTT.

This clonotype appeared a few times. The chain links TRBV5-1 to TRBJ2-5; 9 bases line up with TRBD2. Germline CDR1 is SGHRS and CDR2 is YFSETQ. V trimming: 0 bases; J trimming: 0 bases; junction bases outside the gene matches: 3. The CDR3 covers 16 residues. CDR3 nucleotide sequence: TGCGCCAGCAGCTTGGCGCCTAGCGGGGACCAAGAGACCCAGTACTTC. Residues: CASSLAPSGDQETQYF.

This clonotype was picked up a small number of times. The rearrangement uses TRBV7-3 and TRBJ2-5; 7 bases map to TRBD2. Germline V lookup: CDR1 SGHTA, CDR2 FQGTGA. The CDR3 extends over 15 amino acids. With 2 bases clipped from V and 4 bases from J, the junction kept 7 bases outside the gene matches. Here the CDR3 DNA reads TGTGCCAGCAGCTTACAAGCGGGGTCCACAGAGACCCAGTACTTC. It is translated as CASSLQAGSTETQYF. Full variable domain (remainder filled in from reference TRBV7-3 and TRBJ2-5): GAGVSQTPSNKVTEKGKYVELRCDPISGHTALYWYRQSLGQGPEFLIYFQGTGAADDSGLPNDRFFAVRPEGSVSTLKIQRTERGDSAVYLCASSLQAGSTETQYFGPGTRLLVL.

CDR3 amino acids: CASSRRPVGLAETQYF. The DNA of the CDR3 is TGTGCCAGCTCACGGCGACCGGTTGGACTAGCGGAGACCCAGTACTTC. The J gene is TRBJ2-5, the V gene TRBV18; TRBD2 matches 9 bases. V trimming: 4 bases; J trimming: 5 bases; junction bases outside the gene matches: 11. This CDR3 has 16 residues. Germline CDR1 is KGHSH and CDR2 is LQKENI. The full variable domain, its missing parts supplied by reference TRBV18 and TRBJ2-5, is NAGVMQNPRHLVRRRGQEARLRCSPMKGHSHVYWYRQLPEEGLKFMVYLQKENIIDESGMPKERFSAEFPKEGPSILRIQQVVRGDSAAYFCASSRRPVGLAETQYFGPGTRLLVL.

This clonotype appeared a few times. The chain uses TRBV7-2 and TRBJ1-2; TRBD1 is a possible D gene (5 bases). V was shortened by 5 bases and J by 6 bases, with 10 bases between the two germline ends. This CDR3 has 12 amino acids. The germline gives CDR1 SGHTA, CDR2 FQGNSA. CDR3 sequence (DNA): TGTGCCAGCAGCCTGGACACCAATGGCTACACCTTC. Translated, it gives CASSLDTNGYTF.

Remarks on this clonotype: A read error may account for a junction end that differs from germline. The genes are TRBV19 and TRBJ1-1, with no clear D. In germline, CDR1 is LNHDA, CDR2 SQIVND (reference sequence). The CDR3 has 13 amino acids. The CDR3 reads CAAQDAVKTEAFF. The CDR3 DNA sequence: TGTGCCGCCCAGGATGCGGTGAAGACTGAAGCTTTCTTT.

This clonotype was detected a few times. The gene calls are TRBV7-6 and TRBJ1-1, with 8 nucleotides matching TRBD1. This CDR3 comprises 13 residues. Germline V CDR1 and CDR2: SGHVS, FNYEAQ. J lost 4 bases, V lost 5 bases, and 3 bases had no gene match. CDR3 coding DNA: TGTGCCAGCAGCCCAGGGGGCCTCACTGAAGCTTTCTTT. Its protein product is CASSPGGLTEAFF. Complete variable domain (other parts from reference TRBV7-6 and TRBJ1-1): GAGVSQSPRYKVTKRGQDVALRCDPISGHVSLYWYRQALGQGPEFLTYFNYEAQQDKSGLPNDRFSAERPEGSISTLTIQRTEQRDSAMYRCASSPGGLTEAFFGQGTRLTVV.

The genes are TRBV27 and TRBJ1-1, with 7 bases matching TRBD1. The ends lost 4 bases at V and 11 bases at J; junction bases unmatched: 19. CDR1 MNHEY and CDR2 SMNVEV come from the germline V gene (reference sequence). The CDR3 runs to 16 residues. Here the CDR3 reads CASSSTGLSRRAVAFF. In nucleotides, the CDR3 is TGTGCCAGCAGTTCGACAGGGTTGAGTCGGAGAGCGGTCGCTTTCTTT.